A single sample is the source of the 12 T cell receptor beta chains below, sequenced in a study of cytomegalovirus exposure and HLA in healthy donors. The study ran its PCR with 60 Vbeta and 13 Jbeta primers. Libraries were prepared by immunoSEQ multiplex PCR; TCRdb keeps only in-frame clonotypes and omits some of them. The sample yields approximately 71,000 clones, roughly 70% seen once. Specimen: PBMCs. All receptors come from a middle-aged woman in good health and CMV-seropositive.

The chain recombines TRBV5-1 with TRBJ2-2; 11 bases match TRBD2. The CDR3 is made up of 20 amino acids. Trimming cost V 1 base and J 3 bases; bases outside gene matches: 14. Germline values: CDR1 SGHRS, CDR2 YFSETQ. Here the CDR3 DNA reads TGCGCCAGCAGCTTGTTTCCTAGCGGGGGGAAATTACCATACACCGGGGAGCTGTTTTTT. The encoded protein is CASSLFPSGGKLPYTGELFF. The complete variable domain, with remaining parts taken from reference TRBV5-1 and TRBJ2-2, reads KAGVTQTPRYLIKTRGQQVTLSCSPISGHRSVSWYQQTPGQGLQFLFEYFSETQRNKGNFPGRFSGRQFSNSRSEMNVSTLELGDSALYLCASSLFPSGGKLPYTGELFFGEGSRLTVL.

J is TRBJ1-3 and V is TRBV5-1, with 7 nucleotides matching TRBD1. CDR3 length equals 14 residues. V shed 7 bases and J 0 bases; nucleotides not matched to a gene: 4. From germline, CDR1 is SGHRS and CDR2 YFSETQ. The CDR3 reads CASRRDSSGNTIYF. CDR3 nucleotides: TGCGCCAGCCGTCGGGACAGCTCTGGAAACACCATATATTTT.

This chain links TRBV6-5 with TRBJ2-1; D ambiguous. The length of the CDR3 is 14 residues. Germline V gene sequence: CDR1 MNHEY, CDR2 SVGAGI. The germline V and J ends were trimmed by 5 bases and 3 bases, with 11 bases remaining between them. The CDR3 coding sequence is TGTGCCAGCAGTAGAGAACGGTTCTACAATGAGCAGTTCTTC. It yields the protein CASSRERFYNEQFF.

The rearrangement uses TRBV30 and TRBJ1-1; maybe TRBD1 (5 bases). This CDR3 contains 13 residues. V was shortened by 0 bases and J by 0 bases, with 5 bases between the two germline ends. Germline V CDR1 and CDR2: GTSNPN, SVGIG (reference sequence). The CDR3 DNA reads as TGTGCCTGGAGTGTACAGGTGAACACTGAAGCTTTCTTT. Amino acids: CAWSVQVNTEAFF.

CDR3 region: CASSGLSTGELFF. Written as DNA, the CDR3 is TGTGCCAGCAGCGGACTATCCACCGGGGAGCTGTTTTTT. This chain links TRBV5-6 with TRBJ2-2, with D tentatively TRBD2 (6 bases). The V end was cut by 4 bases, the J end by 4 bases, with 8 bases between. Per the germline V gene, CDR1 is SGHDT and CDR2 is YYEEEE. The CDR3 totals 13 residues. Using reference TRBV5-6 and TRBJ2-2 for the parts outside the CDR3, the full variable domain is DAGVTQSPTHLIKTRGQQVTLRCSPKSGHDTVSWYQQALGQGPQFIFQYYEEEERQRGNFPDRFSGHQFPNYSSELNVNALLLGDSALYLCASSGLSTGELFFGEGSRLTVL.

This clone was observed a handful of times. The rearrangement links TRBV10-3 to TRBJ1-2; unclear D gene. V was cut by 2 bases and J by 6 bases, with 13 bases left in between. The CDR3 is 14 residues long. Germline V gives CDR1 ENHRY, CDR2 SYGVKD. CDR3 region: CAISEEGAADGYTF. CDR3 coding DNA: TGTGCCATCAGTGAGGAGGGTGCGGCTGATGGCTACACCTTC.

The chain uses TRBV7-9 and TRBJ1-2; D gene unclear. Germline lookup yields CDR1 SEHNR and CDR2 FQNEAQ (reference sequence). The CDR3 has 10 residues. Trimming cost V 2 bases and J 13 bases, with 8 bases left between them. CDR3: CASSLNEATF. The CDR3 coding sequence is TGTGCCAGCAGCTTAAATGAAGCCACCTTC.

The chain joins TRBV5-1 to TRBJ1-6; 7 nucleotides match TRBD1. This CDR3 comprises 17 residues. The germline V gene has CDR1 SGHRS and CDR2 YFSETQ. V shed 4 bases and J 8 bases; nucleotides not matched to a gene: 15. Here the CDR3 DNA reads TGCGCCAGCAGCCCGGGGGTTCTGACAGGGACCTATTCACCCCTCCACTTT. It codes for CASSPGVLTGTYSPLHF. The full variable domain, rest sourced from reference TRBV5-1 and TRBJ1-6, is KAGVTQTPRYLIKTRGQQVTLSCSPISGHRSVSWYQQTPGQGLQFLFEYFSETQRNKGNFPGRFSGRQFSNSRSEMNVSTLELGDSALYLCASSPGVLTGTYSPLHFGNGTRLTVT.

V usage is TRBV19 and J usage is TRBJ2-3; TRBD1 agrees at 8 bases. CDR3 length: 13 residues. Per germline, CDR1 LNHDA and CDR2 SQIVND (reference sequence). V dropped 5 bases and J dropped 6; count of bases not matched to a gene: 4. The CDR3 DNA reads TGTGCCAGTAGTTGGGGACAGGTGGATACGCAGTATTTT. It is translated as CASSWGQVDTQYF.

The CDR3 is CASSPVGGVYNEQFF. DNA for the CDR3: TGTGCCAGCTCACCAGTCGGGGGGGTGTACAATGAGCAGTTCTTC. This rearrangement joins TRBV18 to TRBJ2-1; 8 bases fit TRBD2. Germline loops: CDR1 KGHSH, CDR2 LQKENI. V lost 2 bases, J lost 4 bases, and 4 bases stayed unmatched. The CDR3 covers 15 residues. The full variable domain, completed using reference TRBV18 and TRBJ2-1, is NAGVMQNPRHLVRRRGQEARLRCSPMKGHSHVYWYRQLPEEGLKFMVYLQKENIIDESGMPKERFSAEFPKEGPSILRIQQVVRGDSAAYFCASSPVGGVYNEQFFGPGTRLTVL.

The J gene is TRBJ2-3, the V gene TRBV2; the D gene is possibly TRBD2 (5 bases). The V end was cut by 5 bases, the J end by 2 bases, with 11 bases between. CDR3 length equals 14 residues. Germline CDR1 and CDR2: SNHLY and FYNNEI. The CDR3 bases are TGTGCCAGCAGTAATGGGAGATACACAGATACGCAGTATTTT. Protein sequence: CASSNGRYTDTQYF.

The V gene is TRBV5-1, the J gene TRBJ2-5; 8 nucleotides match TRBD1. The CDR3 has 14 residues. The J segment lost 1 base and the V segment lost 5 bases, leaving 4 bases of the junction unmatched. Germline V gene lookup returns CDR1 SGHRS and CDR2 YFSETQ. The CDR3: CASRATGAQETQYF. For the CDR3, the DNA is TGCGCCAGCAGGGCGACAGGGGCCCAAGAGACCCAGTACTTC.